Sequencing of this TCR beta chain was carried out in a study of shared T cell receptors in the human thymus. The CDR3 length is 21 residues. CDR1 is LGHNA and CDR2 is YSLEER in the germline V gene. Points on this clone: Compared with germline, one end of the junction differs, possibly owing to a read error.

TCRdb keeps only in-frame clones here, not all; method: immunoSEQ multiplex PCR. The sample holds about 710,000 clones; more than 70% are singletons and the top ten take over 0.008%. These data were likewise used in another study, on human thymus T cells. According to that study: Having corrective surgery for congenital heart defects, healthy Finnish infants were the ones who donated. The thymus was resected at corrective cardiac surgery.

The source is a boy younger than two with a congenital heart defect. The sequenced material came from thymocytes. This chain links TRBV4-3 with TRBJ2-7, with 10 bases lining up with TRBD2. CDR3 in DNA: TGCGCCAGCAGCCAAACCACCTCGAGGCTAGCGGGGGAATCACGTATTTACGAGCAGTATTTC. Its protein product is CASSQTTSRLAGESRIYEQYF.